Following are 3 T cell receptor beta chains from one sample sequenced in a study of cytomegalovirus exposure and HLA in healthy donors. The PCR had 60 Vbeta and 13 Jbeta primers. Profiling relied on immunoSEQ multiplex PCR, and the TCRdb table lists in-frame clones only, not all of them. The table shows under 200,000 clones, with around 81% occurring only once. What was sequenced was PBMCs. These receptors were obtained from a woman aged 25 to 39 in good health and CMV-seropositive.

As concerns this clone: At the DNA level, this CDR3 is encoded by other sequences in the same sample as well. The chain carries TRBV5-1 and TRBJ2-3, with TRBD2 matching 16 bases. The CDR3 sequence is 18 residues long. J was trimmed by 0 bases and V by 4 bases; bases with no gene match: 5. Germline assignment: CDR1 SGHRS and CDR2 YFSETQ. CDR3 bases: TGCGCCAGCAGCCTGGGACTAGCGGGAGGGCCTAGCACAGATACGCAGTATTTT. Translating gives CASSLGLAGGPSTDTQYF.

The J gene is TRBJ2-7, the V gene TRBV15; TRBD1 is a possible D gene (6 bases). In germline, CDR1 is LNHNV, CDR2 YYDKDF (reference sequence). V was clipped by 0 bases and J by 7 bases, with 10 bases between them. This CDR3 has 13 amino acids. In DNA, the CDR3 is TGTGCCACCAGCAGAGAAAACAGGGTTGAGCAGTACTTC. Amino acids: CATSRENRVEQYF.

The V and J genes are TRBV5-4 and TRBJ2-7, with TRBD2 identical over 15 bases. CDR3 length: 18 amino acids. V lost 4 bases, J lost 0 bases, and 8 bases stayed unmatched. The germline CDR1 and CDR2 sequences are SGHNT and YYREEE (reference sequence). CDR3 protein: CASSPGLAGGYSSYEQYF. Written as DNA, the CDR3 is TGTGCCAGCAGCCCGGGACTAGCGGGGGGCTACAGCTCCTACGAGCAGTACTTC.